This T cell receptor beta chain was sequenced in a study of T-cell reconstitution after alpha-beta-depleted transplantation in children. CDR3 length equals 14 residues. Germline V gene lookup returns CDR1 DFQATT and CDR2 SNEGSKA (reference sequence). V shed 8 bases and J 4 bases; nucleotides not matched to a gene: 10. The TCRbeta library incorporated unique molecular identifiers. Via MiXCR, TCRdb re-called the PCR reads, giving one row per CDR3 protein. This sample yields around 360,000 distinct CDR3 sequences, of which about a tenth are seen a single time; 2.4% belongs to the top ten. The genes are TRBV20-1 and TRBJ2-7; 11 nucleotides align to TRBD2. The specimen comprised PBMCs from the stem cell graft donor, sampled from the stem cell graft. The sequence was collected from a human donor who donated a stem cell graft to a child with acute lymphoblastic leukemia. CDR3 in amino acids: CSLIAGGPGYEQYF. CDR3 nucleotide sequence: TGCAGTCTCATAGCGGGAGGGCCGGGATACGAGCAGTACTTC.